This passage covers 16 T cell receptor beta chains from one sample sequenced in a study of siplizumab effects on memory and regulatory T cells. Repertoires were generated with immunoSEQ multiplex PCR, while TCRdb's copy carries only in-frame clones and drops some. The sample contains roughly 60,000 clones, more than 80% of which appear only once. The sequenced sample was CD8+ T cells sorted from blood. Every receptor here comes from a human donor in good health.

This sequence joins TRBV9 and TRBJ2-7; the D gene is possibly TRBD2 (6 bases). The V end was cut by 0 bases, the J end by 5 bases, with 9 bases between. CDR3 length equals 13 residues. The germline CDR1 and CDR2 sequences are SGDLS and YYNGEE. The CDR3 DNA reads TGTGCCAGCAGCGTAGCGGGAGCCAACGAGCAGTACTTC. Residues: CASSVAGANEQYF.

DNA of the CDR3: TGTGCCTGGAGTAGCCAAACCGGGACAGGGATTCTCAATGAGCAGTTCTTC. Amino acids: CAWSSQTGTGILNEQFF. The V and J genes are TRBV30 and TRBJ2-1, with TRBD1 identical over 9 bases. This CDR3 contains 17 residues. Unmatched junction bases numbered 14, after V lost 2 bases and J lost 6 bases. Looked up from germline, CDR1 is GTSNPN and CDR2 is SVGIG (reference sequence). Supplemented by reference TRBV30 and TRBJ2-1, the full variable domain reads SQTIHQWPATLVQPVGSPLSLECTVEGTSNPNLYWYRQAAGRGLQLLFYSVGIGQISSEVPQNLSASRPQDRQFILSSKKLLLSDSGFYLCAWSSQTGTGILNEQFFGPGTRLTVL.

The chain is built from TRBV27 and TRBJ2-1; 8 bases map to TRBD1. The length of the CDR3 is 16 residues. V trimming: 2 bases; J trimming: 4 bases; junction bases outside the gene matches: 7. Germline V gives CDR1 MNHEY, CDR2 SMNVEV (reference sequence). CDR3 sequence reads: CASSLVTGTGYNEQFF. The CDR3 DNA reads as TGTGCCAGCAGTTTAGTAACCGGGACAGGTTACAATGAGCAGTTCTTC.

This chain uses TRBV13 with TRBJ2-1; 16 nucleotides match TRBD2. Germline assignment: CDR1 PRHDT and CDR2 FYEKMQ (reference sequence). J was trimmed by 8 bases and V by 5 bases; bases with no gene match: 3. The CDR3 is 15 amino acids. The chain's CDR3 is CASSPGLAGGDEQFF. The CDR3 nucleotides are TGTGCCAGCAGCCCGGGACTAGCGGGAGGGGATGAGCAGTTCTTC.

This sequence joins TRBV19 and TRBJ1-4; D call uncertain. V lost 6 bases, J lost 5 bases, and 28 bases lay in between. Germline V gene lookup returns CDR1 LNHDA and CDR2 SQIVND (reference sequence). The CDR3 loop spans 19 amino acids. The CDR3, as DNA: TGTGCCAGTAGCTTTACCCTCGGACCCAGTTTAAAGGGCAATGAAAAACTGTTTTTT. It codes for CASSFTLGPSLKGNEKLFF.

The chain has TRBV11-3 and TRBJ2-2, with a tentative D call TRBD2 (5 bases). This CDR3 is 16 amino acids long. Trimming stripped 1 base from V and 4 bases from J, with 13 bases between. Germline-derived CDR1 and CDR2 are SGHNT and YENEEA. The DNA for the CDR3 is TGTGCCAGCAGCTTAGGCAGAGGGTCGGGCACCGGGGAGCTGTTTTTT. This translates into CASSLGRGSGTGELFF.

This chain joins TRBV5-1 and TRBJ2-1, with 7 nucleotides matching TRBD1. Germline loops: CDR1 SGHRS, CDR2 YFSETQ. Losses at the gene ends were 1 base for V and 7 bases for J; bases not matched to a gene: 14. The length of the CDR3 is 17 residues. CDR3 DNA: TGCGCCAGCAGCTTGCGGTTTCGGGACAGAGGATCGAATGAGCAGTTCTTC. This translates into CASSLRFRDRGSNEQFF.

J is TRBJ2-7 and V is TRBV7-9, with TRBD2 as a possible D gene (5 bases). This CDR3 has 14 amino acids. V gave up 0 bases and J gave up 0 bases, with 6 bases separating them. Germline lookup yields CDR1 SEHNR and CDR2 FQNEAQ (reference sequence). The CDR3 nucleotides are TGTGCCAGCAGCTTAGCAGGAGGCTCCTACGAGCAGTACTTC. This gives the protein CASSLAGGSYEQYF. The full variable domain, in which reference TRBV7-9 and TRBJ2-7 provide the parts outside the CDR3, is DTGVSQNPRHKITKRGQNVTFRCDPISEHNRLYWYRQTLGQGPEFLTYFQNEAQLEKSRLLSDRFSAERPKGSFSTLEIQRTEQGDSAMYLCASSLAGGSYEQYFGPGTRLTVT.

This chain joins TRBV6-5 and TRBJ2-7, with TRBD1 matching over 7 bases. The CDR3 has 14 amino acids. J was trimmed by 7 bases and V by 0 bases; bases with no gene match: 6. From germline, CDR1 is MNHEY and CDR2 SVGAGI. The CDR3 loop reads CASSYSPGQREQYF. The CDR3 DNA reads as TGTGCCAGCAGTTACTCACCGGGACAGAGGGAGCAGTACTTC.

The J gene is TRBJ2-7, the V gene TRBV5-4, with TRBD2 identical over 7 bases. The CDR3 consists of 14 residues. Germline V gives CDR1 SGHNT, CDR2 YYREEE (reference sequence). V trimming: 0 bases; J trimming: 6 bases; junction bases outside the gene matches: 6. DNA for the CDR3: TGTGCCAGCAGCTTGGTGGGCGGGAGCTCCGAGCAGTACTTC. Its translation is CASSLVGGSSEQYF.

The chain uses TRBV19 and TRBJ1-2; maybe TRBD1 (6 bases). The ends were cut back, 7 bases at V and 7 bases at J, with 22 bases in the middle. From germline, CDR1 is LNHDA and CDR2 SQIVND (reference sequence). The CDR3 is made up of 15 amino acids. CDR3 in amino acids: CASTMYPQGKVGYTF. The DNA for the CDR3 is TGTGCCAGTACCATGTACCCACAGGGTAAAGTTGGCTACACCTTC.

For this clone: A read error may account for a junction end that differs from germline. Different DNA sequences within this sample yield the same CDR3. The chain employs TRBV19 and TRBJ2-7, with TRBD1 matching over 9 bases. Per germline, CDR1 LNHDA and CDR2 SQIVND (reference sequence). CDR3 length: 14 amino acids. The CDR3 is CASSPGQGAYEQYF. Written as DNA, the CDR3 is TGCGCCAGTAGTCCGGGACAGGGTGCTTACGAGCAGTACTTC.

The V and J genes are TRBV5-1 and TRBJ1-1, with TRBD1 matching over 7 bases. Per the germline V gene, CDR1 is SGHRS and CDR2 is YFSETQ. This CDR3 region has 13 residues. Trimming took 4 bases from V and 11 from J; bases not matched to a gene: 11. CDR3: CASSLYETGPAFF. CDR3 DNA: TGCGCCAGCAGCCTTTATGAGACAGGGCCGGCTTTCTTT.

The V gene is TRBV25-1, the J gene TRBJ2-1, with 9 positions matching TRBD2. V shed 5 bases and J 5 bases; nucleotides not matched to a gene: 4. In germline, CDR1 is MGHDK, CDR2 SYGVNS. The length of the CDR3 is 14 residues. The CDR3 sequence is CASSTSGRHNEQFF. The CDR3 DNA reads as TGTGCCAGCAGTACCAGCGGGAGGCACAATGAGCAGTTCTTC.

The gene calls are TRBV28 and TRBJ2-1; a possible D gene is TRBD1 (6 bases). The CDR3 is made up of 16 amino acids. Germline CDR1 reads MDHEN; CDR2 reads SYDVKM. With 6 bases removed from V and 0 bases from J, the gap between germline ends came to 15 bases. CDR3 amino acids: CASSTIRDTSYNEQFF. As DNA, the CDR3 is TGTGCCAGCAGCACGATCCGGGACACCTCCTACAATGAGCAGTTCTTC.

In regard to this clone: Other DNA sequences from this sample encode an identical CDR3 as well. The genes are TRBV30 and TRBJ2-2, with D unclear. The CDR3 spans 11 residues. The germline V and J ends were trimmed by 0 bases and 8 bases, with 4 bases remaining between them. Germline CDR1 and CDR2: GTSNPN and SVGIG (reference sequence). The CDR3 loop is CAWSVTGELFF. CDR3 in DNA: TGTGCCTGGAGTGTAACTGGGGAGCTGTTTTTT. Full variable domain (outside the CDR3, taken from reference TRBV30 and TRBJ2-2): SQTIHQWPATLVQPVGSPLSLECTVEGTSNPNLYWYRQAAGRGLQLLFYSVGIGQISSEVPQNLSASRPQDRQFILSSKKLLLSDSGFYLCAWSVTGELFFGEGSRLTVL.